Listed below are T cell receptor beta chains from one sample, sequenced in a study of shared clonotypes between healthy human individuals. TCRdb's table, derived via immunoSEQ multiplex PCR, lists solely in-frame clones and lacks some. The top ten clones hold approximately 2% of a sample with around 700,000 clones, about three quarters of them seen once. What was sequenced was memory CD4+ T cells sorted from blood. The receptors shown here come from a woman aged 25 to 39 in good health. CDR3s include the opening cysteine and the closing phenylalanine or tryptophan. D genes are given only for firm matches. Rows give clone size only sometimes, using once, few, many, or a class for an expanded clone.

j_call,v_call,clone_size,d_call,cdr3_aa,cdr3_nt
TRBJ2-3,TRBV4-1,-,TRBD2,CASSHPGTKTDTQYF,TGCGCCAGCAGCCACCCCGGGACTAAAACAGATACGCAGTATTTT
TRBJ1-1,TRBV6-1,-,-,CASSGKGGYRENTEAFF,TGTGCCAGCAGTGGTAAAGGCGGCTACAGGGAGAACACTGAAGCTTTCTTT
TRBJ2-1,TRBV11-2,-,TRBD2,CASSLDPRSGTTGLYNEQFF,TGTGCCAGCAGCTTAGATCCCCGCTCCGGGACTACCGGGCTCTACAATGAGCAGTTCTTC
TRBJ2-4,TRBV19,-,-,CASSIGGAKNIQYF,TGTGCCAGTAGTATTGGGGGAGCCAAAAACATTCAGTACTTC
TRBJ1-5,TRBV5-1,-,-,CASSMDGYSNQPQHF,TGCGCCAGCAGCATGGACGGGTATAGCAATCAGCCCCAGCATTTT
TRBJ1-4,TRBV28,-,-,CASSYSPNEKLFF,TGTGCCAGCAGTTACAGTCCTAATGAAAAACTGTTTTTT
TRBJ2-5,TRBV7-9,-,TRBD1,CASSSTGAGFDQYF,TGTGCCAGCAGCTCTACAGGGGCCGGATTCGACCAGTACTTC
TRBJ1-3,TRBV28,once,-,CASSLVLGRPGNTIYF,TGTGCCAGCAGTTTAGTTCTAGGCAGACCAGGAAACACCATATATTTT
TRBJ2-7,TRBV6-4,many,-,CASLRGGWFGQYF,TGTGCCAGCCTCAGGGGTGGATGGTTTGGGCAGTACTTC
TRBJ2-7,TRBV15,-,TRBD2,CATSAGSLAGAGEQYF,TGTGCCACCAGCGCCGGTTCGCTAGCGGGAGCCGGCGAGCAGTACTTC
TRBJ2-3,TRBV14,-,-,CASSQHGGTTDTQYF,TGTGCCAGCAGCCAACATGGCGGTACCACAGATACGCAGTATTTT
TRBJ2-1,TRBV2,-,-,CASSVDSYNEQFF,TGTGCCAGCAGTGTCGACAGTTACAATGAGCAGTTCTTC
TRBJ2-7,TRBV7-2,-,-,CASSYYLPDEQYF,TGTGCCAGCAGCTACTACCTACCCGACGAGCAGTACTTC
TRBJ2-1,TRBV15,-,TRBD2,CATSRDLAGGEQFF,TGTGCCACCAGCAGAGATCTAGCGGGTGGGGAGCAGTTCTTC
TRBJ1-4,TRBV4-1,few,-,CASSQGQGPTNEKLFF,TGCGCCAGCAGCCAAGGGCAGGGGCCAACTAATGAAAAACTGTTTTTT
TRBJ2-1,TRBV4-1,-,TRBD2,CASSPRSGRAVNNEQFF,TGCGCCAGCAGCCCCCGCAGCGGGAGGGCCGTCAACAATGAGCAGTTCTTC
TRBJ2-1,TRBV6-4,-,-,CASSDSFLAVPSYNEQFF,TGTGCCAGCAGTGACTCGTTTCTGGCCGTGCCTTCCTACAATGAGCAGTTCTTC
TRBJ2-3,TRBV7-9,-,TRBD1,CASTDRATDTQYF,TGTGCCAGCACGGACAGGGCCACAGATACGCAGTATTTT
TRBJ2-7,TRBV7-9,-,TRBD1,CASSPQGDYEQYF,TGTGCCAGCAGCCCCCAGGGGGACTACGAGCAGTACTTC
TRBJ1-1,TRBV12-5,-,TRBD1,CASGLTGATEAFF,TGTGCTAGTGGACTGACAGGGGCCACTGAAGCTTTCTTT
TRBJ2-5,TRBV5-1,-,TRBD2,CASSFASGRVETQYF,TGCGCCAGCAGCTTTGCCAGCGGGAGGGTAGAGACCCAGTACTTC
TRBJ1-5,TRBV27,-,TRBD1,CASSPQGAQGNQPQHF,TGTGCCAGCAGCCCTCAGGGGGCGCAGGGCAATCAGCCCCAGCATTTT
TRBJ2-3,TRBV27,-,TRBD1,CASSSYLGTGEKDTQYF,TGTGCCAGCAGCTCCTACCTCGGGACAGGGGAAAAAGATACGCAGTATTTT
TRBJ1-1,TRBV4-2,many,-,CASSYRDGNTEAFF,TGTGCCAGCAGCTACCGGGACGGCAACACTGAAGCTTTCTTT
TRBJ2-3,TRBV5-1,few,-,CASGLGQGDTQYF,TGCGCCAGCGGGCTTGGCCAAGGAGATACGCAGTATTTT
TRBJ2-1,TRBV7-2,-,-,CASKGRATSNNEQFF,TGTGCCAGCAAAGGGAGAGCGACCTCTAACAATGAGCAGTTCTTC
TRBJ2-7,TRBV5-1,-,TRBD1,CASSLRLRQGEVYEQYF,TGCGCCAGCAGCTTAAGACTAAGACAGGGAGAAGTCTACGAGCAGTACTTC
TRBJ1-4,TRBV30,-,-,CAWSVRSGGGEKLFF,TGTGCCTGGAGTGTAAGGTCGGGGGGCGGTGAAAAACTGTTTTTT
TRBJ2-5,TRBV7-2,-,-,CASSLAAGGETQYF,TGTGCCAGCAGCTTAGCAGCAGGGGGGGAGACCCAGTACTTC
TRBJ1-2,TRBV28,-,TRBD1,CASRDSNRGRDNYGYTF,TGTGCCAGCAGGGATTCTAACAGGGGGCGCGATAACTATGGCTACACCTTC
TRBJ1-4,TRBV9,-,TRBD1,CASSTHYRGNEKLFF,TGTGCCAGCAGCACCCACTACAGGGGTAATGAAAAACTGTTTTTT
TRBJ2-7,TRBV2,-,TRBD2,CASSAQRLAGAYEQYF,TGTGCCAGCAGTGCCCAAAGACTAGCGGGAGCCTACGAGCAGTACTTC
TRBJ2-2,TRBV6-1,-,-,CASNRDTGELFF,TGTGCCAGCAATCGGGACACCGGGGAGCTGTTTTTT
TRBJ2-7,TRBV4-1,-,-,CASSQESDPLYEQYF,TGCGCCAGCAGCCAAGAAAGTGACCCACTCTACGAGCAGTACTTC
TRBJ2-7,TRBV28,once,TRBD1,CASSRTGGIYEQYF,TGTGCCAGCAGTCGGACAGGGGGCATCTACGAGCAGTACTTC
TRBJ2-7,TRBV28,few,-,CASSSGTGFSYEQYF,TGTGCCAGCAGTTCAGGGACCGGATTCTCCTACGAGCAGTACTTC
TRBJ2-7,TRBV11-2,few,-,CASSLLGVGYEQYF,TGTGCCAGCAGCCTCCTGGGGGTAGGATACGAGCAGTACTTC
TRBJ2-1,TRBV4-2,-,-,CASSQGRDGGDEQFF,TGTGCCAGCAGCCAAGGAAGGGATGGGGGCGATGAGCAGTTCTTC
TRBJ1-6,TRBV7-2,once,-,CASSFTYQNSPLHF,TGTGCCAGCAGCTTTACGTACCAGAATTCACCCCTCCACTTT
TRBJ2-1,TRBV18,-,TRBD2,CASSTGLAGTYNEQFF,TGTGCCAGCTCAACAGGACTAGCGGGAACCTACAATGAGCAGTTCTTC
TRBJ2-5,TRBV11-3,-,-,CASSPGTTPRETQYF,TGTGCCAGCAGCCCCGGGACAACCCCTAGAGAGACCCAGTACTTC
TRBJ2-7,TRBV4-1,-,TRBD2,CASSQAATSGYEQYF,TGCGCCAGCAGCCAAGCAGCGACTAGCGGCTACGAGCAGTACTTC
TRBJ2-7,TRBV5-1,-,-,CASNNPGTTYEQYF,TGCGCCAGCAATAATCCTGGCACGACTTACGAGCAGTACTTC
TRBJ1-2,TRBV20-1,-,-,CSAVPWTF,TGCAGTGCTGTACCTTGGACCTTC
TRBJ2-4,TRBV14,-,-,CASSRVSGAKNIQYF,TGTGCCAGCAGCCGAGTGTCGGGAGCCAAAAACATTCAGTACTTC
TRBJ2-1,TRBV28,few,TRBD2,CASSLLAGRNEQFF,TGTGCCAGCAGTTTACTAGCGGGACGCAATGAGCAGTTCTTC
TRBJ2-7,TRBV21-1,-,-,CASSKSYEQYF,TGTGCCAGCAGCAAGAGTTACGAGCAGTACTTC
TRBJ2-2,TRBV6-1,-,-,CASRSGAGGELFF,TGTGCCAGCAGATCAGGGGCTGGCGGGGAGCTGTTTTTT
TRBJ1-5,TRBV19,-,-,CASSRTNFRAQHF,TGTGCCAGTAGTAGGACAAATTTTAGGGCCCAGCATTTT
TRBJ2-4,TRBV30,-,-,CAFTGTGGSIQYF,TGTGCCTTTACCGGGACAGGCGGGAGCATTCAGTACTTC
TRBJ2-7,TRBV28,many,-,CASAAAREQYF,TGTGCCTCCGCCGCGGCGCGCGAGCAGTACTTC
TRBJ1-1,TRBV9,-,-,CASSPRTDPNTEAFF,TGTGCCAGCAGCCCCCGGACAGACCCGAACACTGAAGCTTTCTTT